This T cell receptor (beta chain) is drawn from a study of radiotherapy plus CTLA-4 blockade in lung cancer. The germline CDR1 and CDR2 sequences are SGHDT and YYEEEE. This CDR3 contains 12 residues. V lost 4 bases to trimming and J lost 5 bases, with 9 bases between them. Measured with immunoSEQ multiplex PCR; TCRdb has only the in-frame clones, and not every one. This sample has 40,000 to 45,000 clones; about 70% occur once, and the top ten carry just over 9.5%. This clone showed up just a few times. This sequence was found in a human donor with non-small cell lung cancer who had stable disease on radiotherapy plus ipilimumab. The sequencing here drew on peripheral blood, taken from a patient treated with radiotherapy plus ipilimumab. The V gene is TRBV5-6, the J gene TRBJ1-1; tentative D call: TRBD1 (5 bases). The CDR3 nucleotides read TGTGCCAGCAGCCCGGGGGGGACTGAAGCTTTCTTT. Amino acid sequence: CASSPGGTEAFF.